These 10 T cell receptor beta chains came from one sample sequenced in a study of blood T cell repertoires in COVID-19. Measured with immunoSEQ multiplex PCR; TCRdb has only the in-frame clones, and not every one. The sample gives a few hundred thousand clones, approximately 79% of which show up once; roughly 5% is in the top ten. Input material: peripheral blood. The origin of the receptors is a human donor in a cohort sampled during active COVID-19.

This chain links TRBV27 with TRBJ1-2; weak D call: TRBD1 (5 bases). V lost 5 bases and J lost 4, with 20 bases in between. The V gene's germline CDR1 is MNHEY and CDR2 SMNVEV (reference sequence). This CDR3 is 16 amino acids long. CDR3 sequence reads: CASSPQGQSFSYGYTF. CDR3 DNA: TGTGCCAGCAGTCCCCAGGGCCAATCCTTCTCCTATGGCTACACCTTC.

The rearrangement uses TRBV7-9 and TRBJ2-5; tentatively, D is TRBD2 (6 bases). CDR3 length: 15 amino acids. The V and J ends lost 1 base and 7 bases respectively, with 16 bases between them. Germline V gene data show CDR1 as SEHNR and CDR2 as FQNEAQ (reference sequence). This CDR3 is CASSLGRGALRTQYF. The CDR3 nucleotides read TGTGCCAGCAGCTTAGGTCGCGGGGCCCTAAGGACCCAGTACTTC.

The chain has TRBV5-1 and TRBJ2-3, with 9 positions matching TRBD1. Trimming cost V 4 bases and J 3 bases; bases outside gene matches: 9. There are 16 residues in the CDR3. Per germline, CDR1 SGHRS and CDR2 YFSETQ. This CDR3 is CASSAGQGSRTDTQYF. The CDR3 coding sequence is TGCGCCAGCAGCGCCGGACAGGGGAGCCGTACAGATACGCAGTATTTT. Full variable domain (outside the CDR3, taken from reference TRBV5-1 and TRBJ2-3): KAGVTQTPRYLIKTRGQQVTLSCSPISGHRSVSWYQQTPGQGLQFLFEYFSETQRNKGNFPGRFSGRQFSNSRSEMNVSTLELGDSALYLCASSAGQGSRTDTQYFGPGTRLTVL.

V and J are TRBV5-1 and TRBJ2-1, with 7 bases matching TRBD1. The CDR3 has 14 residues. Germline V gives CDR1 SGHRS, CDR2 YFSETQ. J was trimmed by 13 bases and V by 4 bases; bases with no gene match: 14. This chain's CDR3 is CASSPVVGGKAQFF. CDR3 nucleotide sequence: TGCGCCAGCAGCCCGGTGGTAGGGGGCAAGGCTCAGTTCTTC.

This clone was counted a single time. This chain links TRBV7-9 with TRBJ1-2; 7 bases match TRBD1. Losses at the gene ends were 5 bases for V and 4 bases for J; bases not matched to a gene: 10. Germline lookup yields CDR1 SEHNR and CDR2 FQNEAQ (reference sequence). The CDR3 loop spans 15 amino acids. The CDR3 reads CASSMTGIGSYGYTF. CDR3 DNA: TGTGCCAGCAGCATGACAGGGATCGGTTCCTATGGCTACACCTTC.

This chain uses TRBV7-3 with TRBJ2-3, with 8 bases fitting TRBD2. CDR3 length: 14 amino acids. Germline CDR1 is SGHTA and CDR2 is FQGTGA. The trim removed 4 bases at V and 2 bases at J, leaving 2 bases unmatched. The CDR3 nucleotides read TGTGCCAGCAGCTCGACTAGCGTCACAGATACGCAGTATTTT. It yields the protein CASSSTSVTDTQYF.

The V gene is TRBV23-1, the J gene TRBJ2-3; TRBD2 might be the D (5 bases). TRBV23-1 qualifies as an ORF whose function is uncertain. V was cut by 9 bases and J by 2 bases, with 12 bases left in between. This CDR3 region has 13 residues. The CDR3 DNA is TGCGCCAGTATAGCGCCTATCACAGATACGCAGTATTTT. Translated: CASIAPITDTQYF.

The chain links TRBV30 to TRBJ2-3, with 7 bases fitting TRBD2. Germline lookup yields CDR1 GTSNPN and CDR2 SVGIG (reference sequence). This CDR3 has 14 residues. The J segment lost 5 bases and the V segment lost 4 bases, leaving 9 bases of the junction unmatched. The CDR3 is CAWNLGLAEDTQYF. The CDR3 DNA is TGTGCCTGGAATTTGGGGCTAGCGGAAGATACGCAGTATTTT.

The chain has TRBV6-6 and TRBJ2-3; 12 bases are shared with TRBD1. The length of the CDR3 is 15 residues. CDR1 is MNHNY, CDR2 SVGAGI, per germline (reference sequence). V shed 6 bases, J shed 3 bases, and the junction held 4 bases outside the gene matches. The CDR3 here is CASSSGQGATDTQYF. In DNA, the CDR3 is TGTGCCAGCAGCTCGGGACAGGGGGCTACAGATACGCAGTATTTT.

The V and J genes are TRBV7-2 and TRBJ1-6, with D uncertain. CDR1 is SGHTA, CDR2 FQGNSA, per germline. Trimming cost V 1 base and J 7 bases, with 5 bases left between them. The CDR3 runs 13 residues. CDR3 sequence reads: CASSLGANSPLHF. CDR3 sequence (DNA): TGTGCCAGCAGCTTAGGGGCCAATTCACCCCTCCACTTT.